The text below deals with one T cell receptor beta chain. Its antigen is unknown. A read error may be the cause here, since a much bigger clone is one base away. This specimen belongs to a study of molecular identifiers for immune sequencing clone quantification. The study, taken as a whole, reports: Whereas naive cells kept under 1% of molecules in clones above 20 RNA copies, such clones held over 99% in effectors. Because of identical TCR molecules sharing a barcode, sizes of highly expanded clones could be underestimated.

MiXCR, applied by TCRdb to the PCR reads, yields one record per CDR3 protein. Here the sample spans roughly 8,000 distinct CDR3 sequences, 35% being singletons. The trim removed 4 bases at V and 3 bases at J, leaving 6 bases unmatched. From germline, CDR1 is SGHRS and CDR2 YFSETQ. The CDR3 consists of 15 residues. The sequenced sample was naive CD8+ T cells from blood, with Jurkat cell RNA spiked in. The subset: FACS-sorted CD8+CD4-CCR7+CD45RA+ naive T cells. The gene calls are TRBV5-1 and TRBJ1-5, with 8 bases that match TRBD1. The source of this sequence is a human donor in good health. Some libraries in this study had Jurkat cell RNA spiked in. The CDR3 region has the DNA TGCGCCAGCAGCGGGGACAGGTCTAACAATCAGCCCCAGCATTTT. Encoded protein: CASSGDRSNNQPQHF. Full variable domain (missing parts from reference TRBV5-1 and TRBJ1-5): KAGVTQTPRYLIKTRGQQVTLSCSPISGHRSVSWYQQTPGQGLQFLFEYFSETQRNKGNFPGRFSGRQFSNSRSEMNVSTLELGDSALYLCASSGDRSNNQPQHFGDGTRLSIL.